This T cell receptor beta chain stems from a study of T cells in Graves' hyperthyroidism and ophthalmopathy. Uncontrolled infection, other autoimmune disease, pregnancy and lactation each barred patients from inclusion. Trimming pared 11 bases from V and 2 bases from J, leaving 13 bases between. This CDR3 spans 13 amino acids. Germline V gene lookup returns CDR1 MNHEY and CDR2 SVGEGT. From RNA transcripts, TCR beta CDR3 regions were amplified. HTBI primers were the set used in a first-round RT-PCR of the TCR CDR3. TCRdb processed the multiplex PCR reads anew with MiXCR; each CDR3 protein has one entry. Of about 320,000 distinct CDR3 sequences in the sample, approximately 16% are singletons; the top ten hold around 35%.

The V and J genes are TRBV6-2 or TRBV6-3 and TRBJ2-1; D unclear. What was sequenced was blood. This receptor was identified in a man aged 25 to 40 with Graves' hyperthyroidism. The CDR3 reads CASSRSTYNEQFF. The CDR3 nucleotides are TGTGCCTCTTCCCGGAGTACCTACAATGAGCAGTTCTTC.